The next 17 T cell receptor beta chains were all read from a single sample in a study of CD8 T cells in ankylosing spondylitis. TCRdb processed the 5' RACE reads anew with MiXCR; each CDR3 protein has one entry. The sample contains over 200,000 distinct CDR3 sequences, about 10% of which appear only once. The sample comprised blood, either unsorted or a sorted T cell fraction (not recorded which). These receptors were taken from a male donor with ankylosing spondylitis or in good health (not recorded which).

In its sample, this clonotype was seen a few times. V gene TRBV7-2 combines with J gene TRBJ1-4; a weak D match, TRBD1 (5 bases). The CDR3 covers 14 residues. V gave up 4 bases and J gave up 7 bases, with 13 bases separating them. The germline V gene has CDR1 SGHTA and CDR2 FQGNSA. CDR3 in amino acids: CASSSARRGEKLFF. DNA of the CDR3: TGTGCCAGCAGCTCCGCTAGGAGGGGTGAAAAACTGTTTTTT.

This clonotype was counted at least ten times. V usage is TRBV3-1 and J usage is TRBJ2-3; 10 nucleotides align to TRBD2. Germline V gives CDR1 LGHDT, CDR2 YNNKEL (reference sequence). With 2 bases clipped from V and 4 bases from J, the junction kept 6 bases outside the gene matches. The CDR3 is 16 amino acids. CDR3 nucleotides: TGTGCCAGCAGCCAACGAGCGGGGGGGCCTTCAGATACGCAGTATTTT. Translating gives CASSQRAGGPSDTQYF.

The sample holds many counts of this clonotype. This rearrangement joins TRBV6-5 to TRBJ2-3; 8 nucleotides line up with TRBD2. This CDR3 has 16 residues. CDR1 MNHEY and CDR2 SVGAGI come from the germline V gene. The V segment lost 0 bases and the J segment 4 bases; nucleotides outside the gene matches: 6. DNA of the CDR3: TGTGCCAGCAGTTACTCGATCAGCGGGGGCGCAGATACGCAGTATTTT. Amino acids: CASSYSISGGADTQYF.

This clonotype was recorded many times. Written as DNA, the CDR3 is TGTGCCAGCAGTTTATCGACAGGGGGCGTCCCAGAGACCCAGTACTTC. It specifies CASSLSTGGVPETQYF. The genes are TRBV28 and TRBJ2-5, with 10 positions matching TRBD1. Germline V gene sequence: CDR1 MDHEN, CDR2 SYDVKM. The V and J ends lost 1 base and 4 bases, in that order; junction bases with no gene match: 6. The CDR3 has 16 residues.

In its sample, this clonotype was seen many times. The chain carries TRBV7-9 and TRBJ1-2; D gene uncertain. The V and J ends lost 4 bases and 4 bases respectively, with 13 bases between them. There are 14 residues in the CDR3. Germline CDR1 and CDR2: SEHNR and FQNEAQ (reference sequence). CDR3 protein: CASSSPELAYGYTF. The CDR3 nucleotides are TGTGCCAGCAGCTCCCCGGAGTTGGCCTATGGCTACACCTTC.

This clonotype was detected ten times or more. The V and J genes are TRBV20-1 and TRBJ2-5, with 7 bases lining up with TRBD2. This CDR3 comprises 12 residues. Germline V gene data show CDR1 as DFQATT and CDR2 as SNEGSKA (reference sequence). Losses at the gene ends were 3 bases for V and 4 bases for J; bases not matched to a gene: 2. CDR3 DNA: TGCAGTGCTAGGGCTAGCGGAGAGACCCAGTACTTC. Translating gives CSARASGETQYF.

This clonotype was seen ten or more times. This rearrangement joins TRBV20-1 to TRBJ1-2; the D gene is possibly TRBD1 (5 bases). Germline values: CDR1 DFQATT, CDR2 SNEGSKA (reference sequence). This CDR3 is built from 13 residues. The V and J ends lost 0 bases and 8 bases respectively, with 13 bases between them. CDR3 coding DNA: TGCAGTGCTAGAGATGGGGGACTGCGGGGCTACACCTTC. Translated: CSARDGGLRGYTF.

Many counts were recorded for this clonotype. CDR3 DNA sequence: TGTGCCAGCAGCCAAACACTAGCGGGGGGATACAATGAGCAGTTCTTC. The encoded protein is CASSQTLAGGYNEQFF. This chain links TRBV7-2 with TRBJ2-1, with 12 nucleotides matching TRBD2. Per the germline V gene, CDR1 is SGHTA and CDR2 is FQGNSA. The V gene end was trimmed by 5 bases and the J gene end by 4 bases; junction bases not matched to a gene: 6. The CDR3 is made up of 16 amino acids.

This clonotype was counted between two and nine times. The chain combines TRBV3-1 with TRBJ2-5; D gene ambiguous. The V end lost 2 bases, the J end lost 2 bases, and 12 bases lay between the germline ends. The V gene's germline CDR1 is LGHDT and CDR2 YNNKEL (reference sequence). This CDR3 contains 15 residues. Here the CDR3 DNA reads TGTGCCAGCAGCCAAATAGACCCCAAGCAAGAGACCCAGTACTTC. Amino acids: CASSQIDPKQETQYF.

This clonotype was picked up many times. Here the CDR3 reads CASSLDGSNYGYTF. CDR3 DNA sequence: TGCGCCAGCAGCTTGGATGGTTCTAACTATGGCTACACCTTC. The rearrangement links TRBV5-1 to TRBJ1-2; no reliable D call. CDR3 length: 14 residues. The V gene lost 0 bases and the J gene lost 0 bases, with 6 bases spanning the gap. Germline CDR1 is SGHRS and CDR2 is YFSETQ.

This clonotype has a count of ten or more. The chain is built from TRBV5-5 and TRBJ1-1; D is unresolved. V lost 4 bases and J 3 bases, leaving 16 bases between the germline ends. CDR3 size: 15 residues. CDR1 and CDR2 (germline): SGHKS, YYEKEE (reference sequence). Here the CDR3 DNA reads TGTGCCAGCAGCGGAGGCCCCACGTCCGACACTGAAGCTTTCTTT. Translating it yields CASSGGPTSDTEAFF.

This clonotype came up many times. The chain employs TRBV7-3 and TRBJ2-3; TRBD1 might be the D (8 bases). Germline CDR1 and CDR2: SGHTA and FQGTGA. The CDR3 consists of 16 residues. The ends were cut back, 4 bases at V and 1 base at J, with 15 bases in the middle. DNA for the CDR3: TGTGCCAGCAGCTCTAATACAGGGGGGGGCACAGATACGCAGTATTTT. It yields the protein CASSSNTGGGTDTQYF.

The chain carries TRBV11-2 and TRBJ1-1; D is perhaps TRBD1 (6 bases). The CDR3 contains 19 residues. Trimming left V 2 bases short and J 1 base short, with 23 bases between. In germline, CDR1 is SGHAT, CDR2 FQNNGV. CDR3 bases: TGTGCCAGCAGCTTAAACAGGGTAATCCATCTCGTAAAGAACACTGAAGCTTTCTTT. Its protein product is CASSLNRVIHLVKNTEAFF.

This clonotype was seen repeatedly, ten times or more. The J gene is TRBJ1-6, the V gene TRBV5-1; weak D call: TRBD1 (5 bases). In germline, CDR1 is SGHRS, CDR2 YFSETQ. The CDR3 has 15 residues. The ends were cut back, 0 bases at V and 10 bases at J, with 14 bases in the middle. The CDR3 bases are TGCGCCAGCAGCTTGGCCTCGGGGGTTGGCTCACCCCTCCACTTT. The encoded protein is CASSLASGVGSPLHF.

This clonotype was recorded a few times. CDR3 residues: CATSERDGTSNQPQHF. In nucleotides, the CDR3 is TGTGCCACCAGTGAGAGGGACGGAACTAGCAATCAGCCCCAGCATTTT. The genes are TRBV24-1 and TRBJ1-5; possibly TRBD1 for D (5 bases). This CDR3 contains 16 residues. Germline assignment: CDR1 KGHDR and CDR2 SFDVKD. Trimming pared 4 bases from V and 0 bases from J, leaving 12 bases between.

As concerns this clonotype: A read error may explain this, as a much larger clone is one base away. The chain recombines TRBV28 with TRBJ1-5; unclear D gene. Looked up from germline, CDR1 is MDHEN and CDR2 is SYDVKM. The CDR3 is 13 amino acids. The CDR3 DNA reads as TGTGCCAGCAGCCGTTATAGCAATCAGCCCAAGCATTTT. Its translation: CASSRYSNQPKHF.

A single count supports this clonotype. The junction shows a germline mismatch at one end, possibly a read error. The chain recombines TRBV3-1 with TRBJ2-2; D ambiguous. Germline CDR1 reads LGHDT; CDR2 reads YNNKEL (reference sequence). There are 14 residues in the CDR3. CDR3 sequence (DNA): TGTGCCAGCAGCCTACGGATCAACACCGTGGAGCTGTTTTTT. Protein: CASSLRINTVELFF.